Below, 3 T cell receptor beta chains from the same sample are listed, as sequenced in a study of response to subunit inactivated influenza vaccine. TCRdb analysed the RT-PCR reads with MiXCR anew, one entry per CDR3 protein. The sample has roughly 520,000 distinct CDR3 sequences, 25% seen once; the top ten hold 1.5% to 2%. The sample in question was CD4+ T cells sorted from PBMCs, obtained 4 to 6 days after vaccination. These receptors were collected from a man between 45 and 60 years old who received an inactivated influenza vaccine.

This clonotype was counted only a few times. This rearrangement joins TRBV5-1 to TRBJ2-7, with 8 bases matching TRBD2. Germline V gene data show CDR1 as SGHRS and CDR2 as YFSETQ. This CDR3 is 19 amino acids long. V lost 0 bases to trimming and J lost 5 bases; unmatched junction nucleotides: 19. For the CDR3, the DNA is TGCGCCAGCAGCTTGGGAGCCGGGGGGAAACAGCGGGGGTATCACGAGCAGTACTTC. Translation: CASSLGAGGKQRGYHEQYF.

This clonotype was counted ten times or more. This chain uses TRBV12-3 or TRBV12-4 with TRBJ1-3; the D is unclear. CDR3 length: 12 amino acids. V was shortened by 6 bases and J by 4 bases, with 7 bases between the two germline ends. The CDR3 DNA sequence: TGTGCCAGCAGATCCAGCGGAAACACCATATATTTT. Its protein product is CASRSSGNTIYF.

The V and J genes are TRBV9 and TRBJ2-2; no reliable D call. The ends were cut back, 0 bases at V and 2 bases at J, with 5 bases in the middle. Germline V CDR1 and CDR2: SGDLS, YYNGEE. The CDR3 totals 14 residues. CDR3 in amino acids: CASSVAANTGELFF. The CDR3 DNA reads as TGTGCCAGCAGCGTAGCCGCCAACACCGGGGAGCTGTTTTTT.